The source of this TCR beta chain is a study of blood T cells in healthy people across ages. This clonotype was detected only once. The second PCR ran roughly 6 to 12 cycles with a sample-barcoded 5' primer and J-beta primers. TCRdb reprocessed the 5' RACE reads with MiXCR, giving one entry per CDR3 protein. The sample shows roughly 1,500,000 distinct CDR3 sequences, around 36% of them seen only once. The sample consisted of blood. The sequence came from a woman in her thirties in good health.

CDR3 coding DNA: TGCAGTGCTAGGGGGACAGGCGACACTGAAGCTTTCTTT. It is translated as CSARGTGDTEAFF. The V and J genes are TRBV20-1 and TRBJ1-1; TRBD1 aligns across 8 bases. Germline V gene data show CDR1 as DFQATT and CDR2 as SNEGSKA (reference sequence). Unmatched junction bases numbered 3, after V lost 3 bases and J lost 3 bases. CDR3 size: 13 residues.